Following are 16 T cell receptor beta chains from one sample sequenced in a study of T cell responses to AZD1222 COVID-19 vaccine. The table came from immunoSEQ multiplex PCR; TCRdb's copy has only in-frame clones and leaves some out. This table has more than 75,000 clones, around 89% appearing once. The sequencing used peripheral blood, collected on day 0 of AZD1222 vaccination. These receptors came from an adult in good health.

The chain has TRBV7-9 and TRBJ1-6; the match to TRBD1 covers 7 bases. Germline loops: CDR1 SEHNR, CDR2 FQNEAQ (reference sequence). Unmatched junction bases numbered 4, after V lost 0 bases and J lost 14 bases. This CDR3 is 13 amino acids long. CDR3 loop: CASSLAAGGTLHF. The CDR3 DNA follows: TGTGCCAGCAGCTTAGCGGCAGGGGGAACCCTCCACTTT.

The V gene is TRBV6-5, the J gene TRBJ2-7; D unresolved. CDR1 MNHEY and CDR2 SVGAGI come from the germline V gene. Trimming took off 5 bases at V and 2 bases at J, with 10 bases between the two ends. The CDR3 extends over 13 amino acids. The CDR3: CASSNPGTYEQYF. DNA of the CDR3: TGTGCCAGCAGTAACCCGGGCACCTACGAGCAGTACTTC.

V is TRBV4-3 and J is TRBJ2-7; D is possibly TRBD1 or TRBD2 (5 bases each). Looked up from germline, CDR1 is LGHNA and CDR2 is YSLEER. Trimming stripped 1 base from V and 4 bases from J, with 17 bases between. The CDR3 spans 16 residues. This CDR3 is CASSQGPGTAAYEQYF. CDR3 bases: TGCGCCAGCAGCCAAGGGCCCGGGACCGCAGCTTACGAGCAGTACTTC.

The rearrangement links TRBV30 to TRBJ1-6; 7 bases are shared with TRBD1. Looked up from germline, CDR1 is GTSNPN and CDR2 is SVGIG (reference sequence). CDR3 size: 14 residues. The V gene end was trimmed by 0 bases and the J gene end by 8 bases; junction bases not matched to a gene: 4. CDR3 bases: TGTGCCTGGAGTGTACAGGGGTCGGATTCACCCCTCCACTTT. Its protein is CAWSVQGSDSPLHF. Combining the CDR3 with reference TRBV30 and TRBJ1-6 gives the whole variable domain SQTIHQWPATLVQPVGSPLSLECTVEGTSNPNLYWYRQAAGRGLQLLFYSVGIGQISSEVPQNLSASRPQDRQFILSSKKLLLSDSGFYLCAWSVQGSDSPLHFGNGTRLTVT.

The chain links TRBV18 to TRBJ1-2, with 7 positions matching TRBD1. With V trimmed by 6 bases and J by 3 bases, 4 bases remained unmatched. There are 13 residues in the CDR3. The germline gives CDR1 KGHSH, CDR2 LQKENI. The CDR3 is CASSAGTDYGYTF. The CDR3 DNA reads TGTGCCAGCTCGGCCGGGACAGACTATGGCTACACCTTC. Together with reference TRBV18 and TRBJ1-2, the CDR3 gives the full variable domain: NAGVMQNPRHLVRRRGQEARLRCSPMKGHSHVYWYRQLPEEGLKFMVYLQKENIIDESGMPKERFSAEFPKEGPSILRIQQVVRGDSAAYFCASSAGTDYGYTFGSGTRLTVV.

V usage is TRBV19 and J usage is TRBJ1-6; D perhaps matches TRBD1 (5 bases). The CDR3 length is 16 residues. Germline V gene lookup returns CDR1 LNHDA and CDR2 SQIVND (reference sequence). Trimming cost V 1 base and J 0 bases, with 7 bases left between them. CDR3 bases: TGTGCCAGTAGTATAGGACAGTTCTCCTATAATTCACCCCTCCACTTT. It specifies CASSIGQFSYNSPLHF. Based on the CDR3 plus reference TRBV19 and TRBJ1-6, the full variable domain is DGGITQSPKYLFRKEGQNVTLSCEQNLNHDAMYWYRQDPGQGLRLIYYSQIVNDFQKGDIAEGYSVSREKKESFPLTVTSAQKNPTAFYLCASSIGQFSYNSPLHFGNGTRLTVT.

A remark on this clone: Other DNA sequences within the sample encode an identical CDR3. V usage is TRBV6-5 and J usage is TRBJ2-7, with D perhaps matching TRBD1 or TRBD2 (5 bases each). The CDR3 contains 14 residues. The V end lost 4 bases, the J end lost 2 bases, and 12 bases lay between the germline ends. Germline V gene sequence: CDR1 MNHEY, CDR2 SVGAGI. The CDR3 sequence is CASSSGTGTYEQYF. In DNA form, the CDR3 reads TGTGCCAGCAGTTCCGGGACGGGGACCTACGAGCAGTACTTC.

The rearrangement uses TRBV7-6 and TRBJ2-2; D not certain. CDR3 size: 15 residues. V was clipped by 3 bases and J by 1 base, with 9 bases between them. Germline assignment: CDR1 SGHVS and CDR2 FNYEAQ. Written as DNA, the CDR3 is TGTGCCAGCAGCTTGAGACCTCGGAACACCGGGGAGCTGTTTTTT. Encoded protein: CASSLRPRNTGELFF.

DNA for the CDR3: TGTGCCACCAGCAACGGTCCCCAGGGAAATAATGAAAAACTGTTTTTT. It yields the protein CATSNGPQGNNEKLFF. The chain couples TRBV15 to TRBJ1-4, with a possible D match to TRBD1 (5 bases). The CDR3 spans 16 residues. V was shortened by 4 bases and J by 4 bases, with 16 bases between the two germline ends. Germline V gives CDR1 LNHNV, CDR2 YYDKDF (reference sequence).

CDR3 nucleotide sequence: TGTGCCAGCTCACCACCGGGACCGCAGTTCTTC. Translated, it gives CASSPPGPQFF. The rearrangement uses TRBV18 and TRBJ2-1; possibly TRBD1 or TRBD2 for D (5 bases each). Trimming left V 0 bases short and J 12 bases short, with 6 bases between. This CDR3 is built from 11 residues. Per germline, CDR1 KGHSH and CDR2 LQKENI.

The chain is built from TRBV5-1 and TRBJ2-7, with 8 bases matching TRBD1. The CDR3 extends over 15 amino acids. Germline CDR1 SGHRS, CDR2 YFSETQ. The V and J ends lost 2 bases and 5 bases, in that order; junction bases with no gene match: 9. The CDR3 DNA sequence: TGCGCCAGCAGCTTAGGGACAGGCGCTCTCCACGAGCAGTACTTC. The encoded protein is CASSLGTGALHEQYF.

CDR3 loop: CASSRGSQGTLYGYTF. The CDR3 DNA follows: TGTGCCAGCAGCCGGGGTAGTCAGGGCACCCTCTATGGCTACACCTTC. The chain couples TRBV7-9 to TRBJ1-2, with D maybe TRBD1 (5 bases). Trimming pared 5 bases from V and 4 bases from J, leaving 20 bases between. Germline V lookup: CDR1 SEHNR, CDR2 FQNEAQ (reference sequence). The length of the CDR3 is 16 residues.

This sequence joins TRBV7-9 and TRBJ1-6; D not resolved. The CDR3 runs 15 residues. Germline CDR1 is SEHNR and CDR2 is FQNEAQ (reference sequence). Trimming removed 1 base from V and 7 bases from J, with 11 bases in between. As DNA, the CDR3 is TGTGCCAGCAGCTTAGGGGTCGGGGAGAATTCACCCCTCCACTTT. Residues: CASSLGVGENSPLHF.

The V and J genes are TRBV29-1 and TRBJ1-3; tentative D call: TRBD1 (5 bases). There are 16 residues in the CDR3. V gave up 4 bases and J gave up 0 bases, with 16 bases separating them. Germline V lookup: CDR1 SQVTM, CDR2 ANQGSEA. CDR3 region: CSVGPRVLTSGNTIYF. CDR3 DNA: TGCAGCGTTGGCCCCAGGGTCTTAACCTCTGGAAACACCATATATTTT.

There are a few counts of this clone. The chain recombines TRBV7-8 with TRBJ2-7; 10 bases map to TRBD1. The V and J ends lost 5 bases and 7 bases, in that order; junction bases with no gene match: 11. The CDR3 spans 15 residues. CDR1 is SGHVS and CDR2 is FQNEAQ in the germline V gene. The CDR3: CASSPYRDRGGEQYF. Here the CDR3 DNA reads TGTGCCAGCAGCCCCTATAGGGACAGGGGTGGAGAGCAGTACTTC.

The chain couples TRBV15 to TRBJ2-5; D unclear. Germline values: CDR1 LNHNV, CDR2 YYDKDF (reference sequence). The length of the CDR3 is 13 residues. V shed 0 bases and J shed 2 bases, with 4 bases lying between them. CDR3 sequence (DNA): TGTGCCACCAGCAGAGATAAGCAAGAGACCCAGTACTTC. This codes for CATSRDKQETQYF. The variable domain in full, with the rest retrieved from reference TRBV15 and TRBJ2-5, is DAMVIQNPRYQVTQFGKPVTLSCSQTLNHNVMYWYQQKSSQAPKLLFHYYDKDFNNEADTPDNFQSRRPNTSFCFLDIRSPGLGDTAMYLCATSRDKQETQYFGPGTRLLVL.